The source of this TCR beta chain is a study of identifying expanded T cells in peripheral blood. Remarks on this clone: What it recognizes is unknown.

TCRdb's copy holds only in-frame clones and misses some; the assay was immunoSEQ multiplex PCR. The sample shows approximately 100,000 clones, approximately 90% of them seen only once. Healthy donors had no documented immune events, such as infections, while sampled. Regarding the study as a whole: Differentially abundant clones: around 1.2 between replicates, just under 17 at roughly 2 weeks, 19 to 20 at four. Across healthy donors, higher total template counts meant significantly greater roughly two-week count variance.

Trimming left V 1 base short and J 2 bases short, with 17 bases between. This CDR3 has 17 amino acids. Per germline, CDR1 MDHEN and CDR2 SYDVKM. The clonotype comes from a person between 18 and 75 years old in good health. Sequencing input: blood. This chain connects TRBV28 to TRBJ2-5; the D gene could be TRBD1 or TRBD2 (5 bases each). The CDR3 DNA reads as TGTGCCAGCAGTTTATTCATCAGGGACCGATTACAAGAGACCCAGTACTTC. Translated, it gives CASSLFIRDRLQETQYF. The full variable domain, rest sourced from reference TRBV28 and TRBJ2-5, is DVKVTQSSRYLVKRTGEKVFLECVQDMDHENMFWYRQDPGLGLRLIYFSYDVKMKEKGDIPEGYSVSREKKERFSLILESASTNQTSMYLCASSLFIRDRLQETQYFGPGTRLLVL.